This T cell receptor beta chain was identified during a study of immune evolution from preneoplasia to lung adenocarcinoma. By sample share, this clone is large. Antigen: not known. TCRdb keeps only in-frame clones here, not all; method: immunoSEQ multiplex PCR. The table has approximately 4,900 clones, 76% seen once. Whole-study findings and limits: Clonality was highest in normal lung, lower in later-stage lesions apparently. Compared with EGFR-mutant or double wild-type lesions, KRAS-mutant nodules were more clonal.

V shed 5 bases and J shed 2 bases, with 18 bases lying between them. Germline values: CDR1 SEHNR, CDR2 FQNEAQ (reference sequence). The CDR3 runs to 16 residues. Sequenced input: FFPE minimally invasive lung adenocarcinoma tissue. The source of this sequence is a person aged 60-80 years with lung adenocarcinoma. The V and J genes are TRBV7-9 and TRBJ2-5, with D tentatively TRBD1 or TRBD2 (5 bases each). Here the CDR3 DNA reads TGTGCCAGCAGCCTTCTATCCCCAGGGAGTCAAGAGACCCAGTACTTC. This encodes CASSLLSPGSQETQYF.